The entry below gives a single TCR beta chain sequence along with its context. It was with a sample-barcoded 5' primer and a J-beta primer mix that a second PCR of roughly 7 to 12 cycles was run. MiXCR, run by TCRdb on the 5' RACE reads, gives a single entry per CDR3 protein. Seen here are about 1.8 million distinct CDR3 sequences, about 49% observed once, and the top ten hold around 2.1%. The sample comes from a study of blood T cells in healthy people across ages. This CDR3 comprises 16 residues. Per the germline V gene, CDR1 is ENHRY and CDR2 is SYGVKD. The J segment lost 8 bases and the V segment lost 5 bases, leaving 12 bases of the junction unmatched.

This rearrangement joins TRBV10-3 to TRBJ1-4; 9 bases match TRBD1. Source material: blood. The TCR was taken from a woman in her thirties or forties in good health. CDR3 in DNA: TGTGCCATCAGTACCGGGACAGGGACGAGAGGGGAAAAACTGTTTTTT. This sequence encodes CAISTGTGTRGEKLFF.